This is a list of T cell receptor beta chains from one sample in a study of T cells after posttransplantation cyclophosphamide. The data were produced by immunoSEQ multiplex PCR, yet TCRdb's version contains in-frame clones alone and is incomplete. The table lists under 50,000 clones, no singletons, with about 2.2% in the top ten. Material: PBMCs. The origin of the receptors is a man aged 35 to 55 in good health, CMV-negative, and a related stem cell transplant donor. CDR3s include the opening cysteine and the closing phenylalanine or tryptophan. The D gene is left open where the match is weak. Clone sizes are shown as once, few, many, or a class for an expanded clone.

d_gene	v_gene	abundance	j_gene	CDR3aa	CDR3nt
-	TRBV6-6	many	TRBJ2-7	CASSYSPVYEQYF	TGTGCCAGCAGTTACTCCCCCGTGTACGAGCAGTACTTC
-	TRBV6-1	many	TRBJ2-2	CASSERVPGELFF	TGTGCCAGCAGTGAACGTGTTCCCGGGGAGCTGTTTTTT
-	TRBV28	many	TRBJ1-5	CASSLVSAQPQHF	TGTGCCAGCAGTTTAGTGAGCGCTCAGCCCCAGCATTTT
-	TRBV5-8	many	TRBJ2-3	CASTIGGPSTDTQYF	TGTGCCAGCACCATTGGAGGCCCTAGCACAGATACGCAGTATTTT
-	TRBV30	many	TRBJ1-2	CAWSGVTGSGYTF	TGTGCCTGGAGTGGGGTCACAGGGTCTGGCTACACCTTC
-	TRBV30	many	TRBJ2-1	CACGLLDEQFF	TGTGCCTGCGGACTCCTGGATGAGCAGTTCTTC
-	TRBV7-9	many	TRBJ2-5	CASSPARRETQYF	TGTGCCAGCAGCCCAGCGCGACGGGAGACCCAGTACTTC
-	TRBV7-7	many	TRBJ2-1	CASSLGTTHNEQFF	TGTGCCAGCAGCCTGGGTACTACCCACAATGAGCAGTTCTTC
-	TRBV18	many	TRBJ2-3	CASSPSGGVADTQYF	TGTGCCAGCTCACCATCTGGCGGCGTAGCAGATACGCAGTATTTT
TRBD2	TRBV4-1	many	TRBJ2-2	CASSSLAGKSDTGELFF	TGCGCCAGCAGCTCCCTAGCGGGGAAATCGGACACCGGGGAGCTGTTTTTT
-	TRBV2	many	TRBJ2-3	CASSGYRDTQYF	TGTGCCAGCAGTGGGTATAGAGATACGCAGTATTTT